This TCR beta chain was captured by sequencing in a study of blood T cell repertoires in COVID-19. Overall study: Specimens from acute and convalescent COVID-19 originated in the United States, Italy and Spain. From T cells, B-cell-depleted T cells, or PBMCs came the material, which was cDNA or gDNA.

The CDR3 runs 13 residues. Germline loops: CDR1 SQVTM, CDR2 ANQGSEA. J lost 0 bases, V lost 5 bases, and 2 bases had no gene match. Study processing details: Using reference gene primer amplification, nucleated cell counts were estimated. The data were produced by immunoSEQ multiplex PCR, yet TCRdb's version contains in-frame clones alone and is incomplete. Clone size and the V and J calls come from that table; the DNA yielded D and trimming. Among about 130,000 clones, just under 85% were seen once, and the ten largest hold 9.5% to 15%. The V call is TRBV29-1, the J call TRBJ1-1, with TRBD1 matching over 8 bases. The sample consisted of peripheral blood. This receptor was identified in a human donor in a cohort sampled during active COVID-19. CDR3: CSVRQGLNTEAFF. For the CDR3, the DNA is TGCAGCGTTAGACAGGGGCTGAACACTGAAGCTTTCTTT.